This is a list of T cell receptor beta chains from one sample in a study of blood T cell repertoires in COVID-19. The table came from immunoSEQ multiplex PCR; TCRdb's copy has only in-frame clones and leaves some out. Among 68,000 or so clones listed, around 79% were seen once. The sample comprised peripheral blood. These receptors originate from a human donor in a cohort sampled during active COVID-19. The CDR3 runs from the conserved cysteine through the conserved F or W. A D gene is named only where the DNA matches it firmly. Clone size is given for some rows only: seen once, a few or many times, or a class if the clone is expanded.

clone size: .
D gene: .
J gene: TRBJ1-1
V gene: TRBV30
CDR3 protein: CAWSAGVNTEAFF
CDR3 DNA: TGTGCCTGGAGTGCAGGGGTTAACACTGAAGCTTTCTTT

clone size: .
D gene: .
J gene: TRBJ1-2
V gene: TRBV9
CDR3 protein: CASSSRGVYGYTF
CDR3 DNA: TGTGCCAGCAGCAGCCGAGGCGTCTATGGCTACACCTTC

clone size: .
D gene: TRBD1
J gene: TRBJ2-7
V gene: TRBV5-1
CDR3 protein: CASSLKGGAPSYEQYF
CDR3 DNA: TGCGCCAGCAGCTTGAAAGGGGGCGCCCCCTCCTACGAGCAGTACTTC

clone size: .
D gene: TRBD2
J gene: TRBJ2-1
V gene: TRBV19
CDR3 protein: CASSRTRDDEQFF
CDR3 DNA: TGTGCCAGTAGCAGGACTAGGGATGATGAGCAGTTCTTC

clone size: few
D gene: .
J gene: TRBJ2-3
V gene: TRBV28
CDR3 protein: CASSLIPGRQYF
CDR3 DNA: TGTGCCAGCAGTTTGATCCCCGGGAGGCAGTATTTT

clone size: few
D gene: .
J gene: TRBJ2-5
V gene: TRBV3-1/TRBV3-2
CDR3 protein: CASSHYTDSQETQYF
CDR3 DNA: TGTGCCAGCAGCCATTATACTGACAGCCAAGAGACCCAGTACTTC

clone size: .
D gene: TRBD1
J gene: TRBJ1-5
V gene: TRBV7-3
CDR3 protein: CASSRDRGKPQHF
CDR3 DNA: TGTGCCAGCAGCCGGGACAGGGGCAAGCCCCAGCATTTT

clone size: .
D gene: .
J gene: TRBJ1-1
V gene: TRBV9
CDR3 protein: CASSATPGEATEAFF
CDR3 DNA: TGTGCCAGCAGCGCTACGCCCGGGGAGGCCACTGAAGCTTTCTTT

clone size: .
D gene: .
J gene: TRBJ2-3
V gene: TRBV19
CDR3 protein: CASSPTRSTDTQYF
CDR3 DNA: TGTGCCAGTAGTCCTACCCGAAGCACAGATACGCAGTATTTT

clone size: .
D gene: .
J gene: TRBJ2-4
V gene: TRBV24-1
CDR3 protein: CATSESGSENIQYF
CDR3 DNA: TGTGCCACCAGTGAGTCAGGGTCGGAGAACATTCAGTACTTC

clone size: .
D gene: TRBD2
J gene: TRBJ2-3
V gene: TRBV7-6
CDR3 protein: CASSPGTSGALRTDTQYF
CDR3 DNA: TGTGCCAGCAGTCCCGGGACTAGCGGGGCGCTTCGCACAGATACGCAGTATTTT

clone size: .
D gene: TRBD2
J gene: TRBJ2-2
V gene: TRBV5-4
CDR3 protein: CASRPGLGNTGELFF
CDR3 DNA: TGTGCCAGCAGACCGGGACTAGGGAACACCGGGGAGCTGTTTTTT

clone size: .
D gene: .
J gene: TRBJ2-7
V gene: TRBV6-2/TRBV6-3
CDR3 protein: CASSPHGSPSREQYF
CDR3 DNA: TGTGCCAGCAGCCCTCACGGGAGCCCGTCACGGGAGCAGTACTTC

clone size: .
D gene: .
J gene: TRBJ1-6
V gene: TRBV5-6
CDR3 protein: CASSQRVEGSPLHF
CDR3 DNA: TGTGCCAGCAGCCAAAGGGTAGAGGGTTCACCCCTCCACTTT

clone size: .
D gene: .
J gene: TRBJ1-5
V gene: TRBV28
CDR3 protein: CASSFPLTMKAQHF
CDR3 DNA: TGTGCCAGCAGTTTTCCGCTAACGATGAAAGCCCAGCATTTT

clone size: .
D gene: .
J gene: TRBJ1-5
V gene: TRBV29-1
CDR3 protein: CSARVGANQPQHF
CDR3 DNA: TGCAGCGCACGCGTGGGAGCTAATCAGCCCCAGCATTTT

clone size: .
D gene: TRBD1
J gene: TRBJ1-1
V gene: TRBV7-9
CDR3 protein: CASREGQLNTEAFF
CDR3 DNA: TGTGCCAGCAGGGAGGGACAGCTGAACACTGAAGCTTTCTTT

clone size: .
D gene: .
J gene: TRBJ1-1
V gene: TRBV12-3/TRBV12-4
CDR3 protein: CASSFGANTEAFF
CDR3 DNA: TGTGCCAGCAGTTTTGGGGCGAACACTGAAGCTTTCTTT

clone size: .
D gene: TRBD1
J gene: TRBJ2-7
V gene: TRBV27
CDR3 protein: CASSPTHLRDRSYEQYF
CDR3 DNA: TGTGCCAGCAGTCCTACTCATCTCCGGGACAGGAGTTACGAGCAGTACTTC

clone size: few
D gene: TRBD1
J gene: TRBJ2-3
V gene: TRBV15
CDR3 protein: CATRQTGYTDTQYF
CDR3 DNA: TGTGCCACCAGGCAGACAGGGTACACAGATACGCAGTATTTT

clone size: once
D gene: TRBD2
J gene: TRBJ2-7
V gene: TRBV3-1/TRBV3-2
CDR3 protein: CASSQGLAGVYEQYF
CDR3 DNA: TGTGCCAGCAGCCAAGGGCTAGCGGGGGTCTACGAGCAGTACTTC

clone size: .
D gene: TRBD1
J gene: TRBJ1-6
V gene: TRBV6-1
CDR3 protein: CASSEGTGYNSPLHF
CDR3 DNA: TGTGCCAGCAGTGAAGGGACAGGATATAATTCACCCCTCCACTTT

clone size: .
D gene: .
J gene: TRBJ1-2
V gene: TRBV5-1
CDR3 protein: CASSLGVQSYTF
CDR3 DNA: TGCGCCAGCAGCTTGGGGGTACAGAGCTACACCTTC